These 5 T cell receptor beta chains share one sample of origin, sequenced in a study of blood T cell repertoires in COVID-19. Some clones are missing from TCRdb's copy, which holds only in-frame ones; the method was immunoSEQ multiplex PCR. The sample includes around 260,000 clones, about 85% of them seen just once. The specimen sequenced was peripheral blood. These receptors were taken from a human donor in a cohort sampled during active COVID-19.

V usage is TRBV11-2 and J usage is TRBJ2-3; tentatively, D is TRBD2 (5 bases). Germline CDR1 and CDR2: SGHAT and FQNNGV. The germline V and J ends were trimmed by 2 bases and 6 bases, with 9 bases remaining between them. CDR3 length: 13 residues. The CDR3 sequence: CASSLSTGDTQYF. The CDR3 DNA is TGTGCCAGCAGCTTATCGACGGGGGATACGCAGTATTTT. The complete variable domain, with remaining parts taken from reference TRBV11-2 and TRBJ2-3, reads EAGVAQSPRYKIIEKRQSVAFWCNPISGHATLYWYQQILGQGPKLLIQFQNNGVVDDSQLPKDRFSAERLKGVDSTLKIQPAKLEDSAVYLCASSLSTGDTQYFGPGTRLTVL.

The chain combines TRBV10-3 with TRBJ2-1; 9 bases are shared with TRBD2. Germline V CDR1 and CDR2: ENHRY, SYGVKD. J was trimmed by 8 bases and V by 5 bases; bases with no gene match: 7. The CDR3 totals 14 residues. This chain's CDR3 is CAISSAGGQDEQFF. In DNA, the CDR3 is TGTGCCATCAGTTCGGCGGGAGGGCAAGATGAGCAGTTCTTC.

This clone occurred once. The chain is built from TRBV7-8 and TRBJ1-5; 7 bases align to TRBD1. Per germline, CDR1 SGHVS and CDR2 FQNEAQ. CDR3 length: 16 amino acids. Trimming took 4 bases from V and 0 from J; bases not matched to a gene: 6. CDR3 sequence (DNA): TGTGCCAGCAGCTCGGGACAGAGCTATAGCAATCAGCCCCAGCATTTT. Translated, it gives CASSSGQSYSNQPQHF.

CDR3 sequence (DNA): TGTGCCAGCAGCGCGACTAGCTCCGGGGAGCTGTTTTTT. This gives the protein CASSATSSGELFF. The chain carries TRBV9 and TRBJ2-2; TRBD2 agrees at 7 bases. The V and J ends lost 3 bases and 6 bases, in that order; junction bases with no gene match: 2. The length of the CDR3 is 13 residues. Germline-derived CDR1 and CDR2 are SGDLS and YYNGEE.

The rearrangement joins TRBV29-1 to TRBJ1-1; tentative D call: TRBD1 (5 bases). Germline CDR1 and CDR2: SQVTM and ANQGSEA. This CDR3 has 11 residues. V was cut by 6 bases and J by 0 bases, with 5 bases left in between. The DNA for the CDR3 is TGCAGCGTGACAGTGAACACTGAAGCTTTCTTT. It specifies CSVTVNTEAFF.